What follows are 21 T cell receptor beta chains derived from one specimen sequenced in a study of cytomegalovirus exposure and HLA in healthy donors (dated by TCRdb to 2017 to 2019). The library was obtained by the immunoSEQ multiplex PCR assay. A mixture of 60 forward primers for TCR Vbeta segments and 13 reverse primers for TCR Jbeta segments was used in the multiplex PCR. Drawn from immuneACCESS, this table holds only the in-frame rearrangements with V and J called that TCRdb kept. Clones are partly lost; checked studies trace under half to an unresolved V gene and leave the rest unexplained. Across this sample there are some 70,000 clones, with 60% to 85% seen only once. The ten largest clones take up over 2.5% of the sample. The specimen sequenced was PBMCs. The source is a young man in good health and CMV-seronegative.

The CDR3 here is CASSLRRVAETNNEQFF. DNA of the CDR3: TGTGCCAGCAGCCTCCGGCGAGTAGCGGAAACCAACAATGAGCAGTTCTTC. The genes are TRBV7-6 and TRBJ2-1; D might be TRBD2 (6 bases). Trimming cost V 5 bases and J 5 bases, with 22 bases left between them. The CDR3 spans 17 residues. Germline CDR1 reads SGHVS; CDR2 reads FNYEAQ. Together with reference TRBV7-6 and TRBJ2-1, the CDR3 gives the full variable domain: GAGVSQSPRYKVTKRGQDVALRCDPISGHVSLYWYRQALGQGPEFLTYFNYEAQQDKSGLPNDRFSAERPEGSISTLTIQRTEQRDSAMYRCASSLRRVAETNNEQFFGPGTRLTVL.

This clone was detected once. This sequence joins TRBV5-5 and TRBJ1-2, with D tentatively TRBD1 (5 bases). V was clipped by 2 bases and J by 3 bases, with 8 bases between them. Per germline, CDR1 SGHKS and CDR2 YYEKEE (reference sequence). The CDR3 totals 13 residues. CDR3: CASSLLGDYGYTF. The DNA of the CDR3 is TGTGCCAGCAGCTTATTAGGGGACTATGGCTACACCTTC.

This clone occurred once. This chain joins TRBV19 and TRBJ2-3; TRBD1 is a possible D gene (5 bases). V was shortened by 7 bases and J by 2 bases, with 10 bases between the two germline ends. Germline lookup yields CDR1 LNHDA and CDR2 SQIVND (reference sequence). The CDR3 is 13 residues long. The CDR3: CASIQDNTDTQYF. The CDR3 DNA reads as TGTGCCAGTATCCAGGACAACACAGATACGCAGTATTTT.

This sequence joins TRBV5-6 and TRBJ2-3; 10 bases match TRBD2. The CDR3 sequence is 15 residues long. CDR1 is SGHDT, CDR2 YYEEEE, per germline. The J segment lost 6 bases and the V segment lost 1 base, leaving 5 bases of the junction unmatched. For the CDR3, the DNA is TGTGCCAGCAGCTTGAGGAGCGGGGGGGCCGATACGCAGTATTTT. The encoded protein is CASSLRSGGADTQYF.

DNA of the CDR3: TGTGCCAGCAGTCCGATTACTAGCGGGGGAATTAACACCGGGGAGCTGTTTTTT. Translating gives CASSPITSGGINTGELFF. V and J are TRBV27 and TRBJ2-2, with TRBD2 identical over 11 bases. CDR1 and CDR2 from the germline V gene are MNHEY and SMNVEV (reference sequence). Trimming removed 5 bases from V and 2 bases from J; junction bases left unmatched: 10. This CDR3 is built from 18 residues.

The chain uses TRBV5-1 and TRBJ2-5; D may be TRBD1 (6 bases). Trimming left V 0 bases short and J 4 bases short, with 7 bases between. In germline, CDR1 is SGHRS, CDR2 YFSETQ. The CDR3 runs 13 residues. The CDR3 nucleotides read TGCGCCAGCAGCTTGGAAGGGGGAGAGACCCAGTACTTC. Its protein is CASSLEGGETQYF. Full variable domain (rest looked up from reference TRBV5-1 and TRBJ2-5): KAGVTQTPRYLIKTRGQQVTLSCSPISGHRSVSWYQQTPGQGLQFLFEYFSETQRNKGNFPGRFSGRQFSNSRSEMNVSTLELGDSALYLCASSLEGGETQYFGPGTRLLVL.

The V and J genes are TRBV4-1 and TRBJ1-3; 7 bases agree with TRBD1. V lost 2 bases to trimming and J lost 2 bases; unmatched junction nucleotides: 3. Germline lookup yields CDR1 MGHRA and CDR2 YSYEKL. CDR3 size: 15 residues. The CDR3 nucleotides are TGCGCCAGCAGCCAACAAGGACAGGCTGGAAACACCATATATTTT. Protein product: CASSQQGQAGNTIYF.

The V gene is TRBV10-1, the J gene TRBJ2-1; 11 positions match TRBD1. This CDR3 spans 15 amino acids. CDR1 is WNHNN, CDR2 SYGVQD, per germline (reference sequence). The V gene end was trimmed by 8 bases and the J gene end by 5 bases; junction bases not matched to a gene: 8. Written as DNA, the CDR3 is TGCGCCAGCCCTCCGGGACAGGGGGATCACAATGAGCAGTTCTTC. Its protein product is CASPPGQGDHNEQFF.

The rearrangement joins TRBV5-1 to TRBJ2-2; a possible D gene is TRBD1 (6 bases). V was shortened by 0 bases and J by 9 bases, with 15 bases between the two germline ends. This CDR3 spans 15 amino acids. CDR1 is SGHRS, CDR2 YFSETQ, per germline. The DNA for the CDR3 is TGCGCCAGCAGCTTGGTTACAGGGTACGGCCGGGAGCTGTTTTTT. Amino acid sequence: CASSLVTGYGRELFF.

This clone was observed a handful of times. The chain carries TRBV25-1 and TRBJ1-1; TRBD1 matches at 7 bases. Germline CDR1 is MGHDK and CDR2 is SYGVNS. CDR3 length equals 13 residues. J gave up 1 base and V 5 bases, and 1 base lay outside the gene matches. The CDR3 protein is CASSRQGNTEAFF. DNA for the CDR3: TGTGCCAGCAGTAGACAGGGGAACACTGAAGCTTTCTTT. The whole variable domain, filled in from reference TRBV25-1 and TRBJ1-1, reads EADIYQTPRYLVIGTGKKITLECSQTMGHDKMYWYQQDPGMELHLIHYSYGVNSTEKGDLSSESTVSRIRTEHFPLTLESARPSHTSQYLCASSRQGNTEAFFGQGTRLTVV.

This clone appeared once. The chain links TRBV9 to TRBJ2-1; 9 bases line up with TRBD2. The CDR3 loop spans 16 amino acids. In germline, CDR1 is SGDLS, CDR2 YYNGEE. V shed 0 bases and J 7 bases; nucleotides not matched to a gene: 8. In DNA, the CDR3 is TGTGCCAGCAGCGTAGCGGGCGGGGGGGCCTGGAATGAGCAGTTCTTC. Residues: CASSVAGGGAWNEQFF.

This clone was observed a single time. The chain uses TRBV7-6 and TRBJ1-1, with a tentative D call TRBD1 (6 bases). Germline V gene data show CDR1 as SGHVS and CDR2 as FNYEAQ. This CDR3 has 14 amino acids. V dropped 5 bases and J dropped 4 bases, with 14 bases sitting between them. This CDR3 is CASSPEQGTTEAFF. The CDR3 nucleotides read TGTGCCAGCAGCCCAGAACAGGGAACCACTGAAGCTTTCTTT.

The chain has TRBV19 and TRBJ1-5, with TRBD1 as a possible D gene (6 bases). Germline values: CDR1 LNHDA, CDR2 SQIVND (reference sequence). The CDR3 consists of 13 residues. Trimming took off 10 bases at V and 8 bases at J, with 18 bases between the two ends. The CDR3 coding sequence is TGTGCCATTAGAGGGGGGGGTAGGAAGCCCCAGCATTTT. Its translation: CAIRGGGRKPQHF. The entire variable domain, with the rest obtained from reference TRBV19 and TRBJ1-5, is as follows: DGGITQSPKYLFRKEGQNVTLSCEQNLNHDAMYWYRQDPGQGLRLIYYSQIVNDFQKGDIAEGYSVSREKKESFPLTVTSAQKNPTAFYLCAIRGGGRKPQHFGDGTRLSIL.

This clone is a singleton in its sample. The chain is built from TRBV4-1 and TRBJ2-3; 12 nucleotides agree with TRBD2. The germline V gene has CDR1 MGHRA and CDR2 YSYEKL. V gave up 4 bases and J gave up 5 bases; unmatched junction bases: 13. The CDR3 sequence is 18 residues long. The DNA for the CDR3 is TGCGCCAGCAGCCGTCCCCCCTCGGCACTAGCGGGGGGAGATACGCAGTATTTT. This sequence encodes CASSRPPSALAGGDTQYF.

J is TRBJ1-1 and V is TRBV5-1; TRBD1 is a possible D gene (6 bases). The CDR3 totals 15 residues. V was clipped by 4 bases and J by 1 base, with 14 bases between them. Germline-derived CDR1 and CDR2 are SGHRS and YFSETQ. The CDR3 DNA sequence: TGCGCCAGCAGCCCGGCAGGGGTAGGGAACACTGAAGCTTTCTTT. Translated, it gives CASSPAGVGNTEAFF.

The chain links TRBV2 to TRBJ2-7; the match to TRBD1 covers 9 bases. The trim removed 2 bases at V and 3 bases at J, leaving 5 bases unmatched. From germline, CDR1 is SNHLY and CDR2 FYNNEI. This CDR3 comprises 15 residues. CDR3 sequence reads: CASSERGQGFYEQYF. DNA for the CDR3: TGTGCCAGCAGTGAAAGGGGACAGGGTTTCTACGAGCAGTACTTC. Filled out from reference TRBV2 and TRBJ2-7, the complete variable domain reads EPEVTQTPSHQVTQMGQEVILRCVPISNHLYFYWYRQILGQKVEFLVSFYNNEISEKSEIFDDQFSVERPDGSNFTLKIRSTKLEDSAMYFCASSERGQGFYEQYFGPGTRLTVT.

The V call is TRBV6-1, the J call TRBJ2-1, with D possibly TRBD2 on 5 matching bases. Germline V lookup: CDR1 MNHNS, CDR2 SASEGT. Trimming pared 3 bases from V and 0 bases from J, leaving 9 bases between. CDR3 length equals 15 residues. The CDR3: CASSDSGISYNEQFF. DNA of the CDR3: TGTGCCAGCAGTGACAGCGGAATCTCCTACAATGAGCAGTTCTTC.

This clone was seen more than once but under ten times. The rearrangement links TRBV11-3 to TRBJ2-7, with D tentatively TRBD1 (6 bases). The V end lost 5 bases, the J end lost 6 bases, and 14 bases lay between the germline ends. Germline CDR1 SGHNT, CDR2 YENEEA. The CDR3 runs 13 residues. CDR3 protein: CASSVSTGSEQYF. CDR3 in DNA: TGTGCCAGCAGCGTCTCCACAGGGTCCGAGCAGTACTTC.

CDR3 coding DNA: TGCAGTGCTAGGGCCCAAGAGACCCAGTACTTC. Its translation is CSARAQETQYF. The chain couples TRBV20-1 to TRBJ2-5; no definite D call. V gave up 3 bases and J gave up 1 base, with 3 bases separating them. The CDR3 runs to 11 residues. From germline, CDR1 is DFQATT and CDR2 SNEGSKA (reference sequence).

In nucleotides, the CDR3 is TGCGCCAGCAGCTCAGGGGGGGAAGCTTTCTTT. Translated, it gives CASSSGGEAFF. The V gene is TRBV5-1, the J gene TRBJ1-1, with 7 bases matching TRBD1. Germline trimming cut 3 bases from V and 8 bases from J; bases unmatched to any gene: 1. This CDR3 comprises 11 residues. Germline CDR1 and CDR2: SGHRS and YFSETQ.

CDR3 sequence: CASSPPLEAVAKNIQYF. In DNA, the CDR3 is TGTGCCAGCAGCCCCCCTCTAGAGGCGGTAGCCAAAAACATTCAGTACTTC. This chain connects TRBV7-8 to TRBJ2-4; no firm D call. The CDR3 runs 17 residues. The V gene's germline CDR1 is SGHVS and CDR2 FQNEAQ. V lost 5 bases, J lost 0 bases, and 17 bases lay in between.